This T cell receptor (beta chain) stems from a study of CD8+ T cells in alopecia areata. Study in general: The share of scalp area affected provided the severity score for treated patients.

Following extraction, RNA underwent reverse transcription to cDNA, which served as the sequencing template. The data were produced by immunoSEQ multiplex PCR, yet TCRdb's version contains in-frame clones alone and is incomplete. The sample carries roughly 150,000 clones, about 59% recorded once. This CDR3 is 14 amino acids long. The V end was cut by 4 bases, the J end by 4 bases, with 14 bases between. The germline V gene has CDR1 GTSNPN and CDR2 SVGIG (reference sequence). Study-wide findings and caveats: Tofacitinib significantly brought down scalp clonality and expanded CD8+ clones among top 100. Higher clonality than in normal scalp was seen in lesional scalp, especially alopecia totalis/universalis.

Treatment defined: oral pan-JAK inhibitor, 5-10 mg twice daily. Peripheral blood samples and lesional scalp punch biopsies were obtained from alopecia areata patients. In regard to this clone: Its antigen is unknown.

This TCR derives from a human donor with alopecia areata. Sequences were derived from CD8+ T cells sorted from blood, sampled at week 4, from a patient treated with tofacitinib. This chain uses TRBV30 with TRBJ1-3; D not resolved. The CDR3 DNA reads TGTGCCTGGACGGCAGGAATGGCCGGAAACACCATATATTTT. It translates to CAWTAGMAGNTIYF. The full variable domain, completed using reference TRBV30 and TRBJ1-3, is SQTIHQWPATLVQPVGSPLSLECTVEGTSNPNLYWYRQAAGRGLQLLFYSVGIGQISSEVPQNLSASRPQDRQFILSSKKLLLSDSGFYLCAWTAGMAGNTIYFGEGSWLTVV.